Each of the 5 T cell receptor beta chains below was sequenced from the same sample in a study of blood T cell repertoires in COVID-19. Data came from immunoSEQ multiplex PCR; TCRdb stores just in-frame clones and leaves some out. In the table there are about 94,000 clones, 80% of which are singletons. Sequencing used peripheral blood. The receptors originated from a human donor in a cohort sampled during active COVID-19.

The chain has TRBV28 and TRBJ2-7, with 9 nucleotides matching TRBD1. CDR3 length equals 13 residues. The V gene end was trimmed by 10 bases and the J gene end by 5 bases; junction bases not matched to a gene: 9. The V gene's germline CDR1 is MDHEN and CDR2 SYDVKM. In nucleotides, the CDR3 is TGTGCCATCCCCGGACAGGGGTCCCACGAGCAGTACTTC. Protein sequence: CAIPGQGSHEQYF. The complete variable domain, with remaining parts taken from reference TRBV28 and TRBJ2-7, reads DVKVTQSSRYLVKRTGEKVFLECVQDMDHENMFWYRQDPGLGLRLIYFSYDVKMKEKGDIPEGYSVSREKKERFSLILESASTNQTSMYLCAIPGQGSHEQYFGPGTRLTVT.

The chain employs TRBV14 and TRBJ2-7; 10 positions match TRBD1. Looked up from germline, CDR1 is SGHDN and CDR2 is FVKESK. Germline trimming cut 2 bases from V and 2 bases from J; bases unmatched to any gene: 3. The CDR3 loop spans 15 amino acids. The CDR3, as DNA: TGTGCCAGCAGCCAAACCGGGACAGGGGCCTACGAGCAGTACTTC. Translating gives CASSQTGTGAYEQYF.

This chain joins TRBV27 and TRBJ2-5; 8 bases agree with TRBD2. The CDR3 extends over 16 amino acids. Germline CDR1 is MNHEY and CDR2 is SMNVEV (reference sequence). V shed 2 bases and J 0 bases; nucleotides not matched to a gene: 5. The CDR3 spells CASSLMGSGNQETQYF. The CDR3 DNA reads as TGTGCCAGCAGTTTAATGGGTAGCGGGAACCAAGAGACCCAGTACTTC.

CDR3 nucleotides: TGTGCCTGGGGCCGGGGACTGTATGGCTACACCTTC. This sequence encodes CAWGRGLYGYTF. The chain combines TRBV30 with TRBJ1-2; a weak D match, TRBD1 (5 bases). The V end was cut by 5 bases, the J end by 5 bases, with 12 bases between. CDR1 GTSNPN and CDR2 SVGIG come from the germline V gene (reference sequence). CDR3 size: 12 residues.

This sequence joins TRBV5-6 and TRBJ2-5; no firm D call. CDR1 and CDR2 (germline): SGHDT, YYEEEE. V lost 0 bases, J lost 1 base, and 13 bases lay in between. The CDR3 covers 16 residues. CDR3 sequence (DNA): TGTGCCAGCAGCTTGGGAGGTAACCTTCTCCAAGAGACCCAGTACTTC. Protein sequence: CASSLGGNLLQETQYF.